The 22 T cell receptor beta chains presented below share a single source sample, sequenced in a study of T-cell reconstitution after alpha-beta-depleted transplantation in children. Construction of the TCRbeta library involved unique molecular identifiers. TCRdb re-called the PCR reads with MiXCR, one entry per CDR3 protein. The data contain under 850,000 distinct CDR3 sequences, about 12% of them seen just once; the ten biggest clones take up around 0.76%. Here the sequenced sample was PBMCs, taken before TCRalphabeta/CD19-depleted stem cell transplant. These receptors were collected from a girl aged 2 to 9 with congenital amegakaryocytic thrombocytopenia, due to receive a stem cell transplant.

This clonotype came up a few times. The V and J genes are TRBV28 and TRBJ2-3, with TRBD1 matching over 11 bases. Germline values: CDR1 MDHEN, CDR2 SYDVKM. This CDR3 is 14 amino acids long. V shed 8 bases, J shed 5 bases, and the junction held 6 bases outside the gene matches. Here the CDR3 DNA reads TGTGCCAGCGTCACCGGGACAGGGGGAGATACGCAGTATTTT. It specifies CASVTGTGGDTQYF.

This chain connects TRBV19 to TRBJ2-2, with TRBD2 matching over 7 bases. Losses at the gene ends were 7 bases for V and 4 bases for J; bases not matched to a gene: 18. Germline CDR1 LNHDA, CDR2 SQIVND (reference sequence). The CDR3 is 18 amino acids. The CDR3 region is CASTTSGGTKKVTGELFF. DNA of the CDR3: TGTGCCAGTACCACGTCAGGCGGGACTAAAAAGGTCACCGGGGAGCTGTTTTTT.

This clonotype has ten or more counts. The rearrangement links TRBV12-3 or TRBV12-4 to TRBJ2-1; 11 positions match TRBD2. With 7 bases clipped from V and 7 bases from J, the junction kept 6 bases outside the gene matches. The CDR3 contains 14 residues. CDR3 sequence (DNA): TGTGCCAGCATCTCACTAGCGGGAGTTAATGAGCAGTTCTTC. Translating it yields CASISLAGVNEQFF.

This clonotype was observed many times. The rearrangement uses TRBV20-1 and TRBJ2-3, with 10 bases that match TRBD2. Losses at the gene ends were 3 bases for V and 2 bases for J; bases not matched to a gene: 2. In germline, CDR1 is DFQATT, CDR2 SNEGSKA (reference sequence). This CDR3 comprises 14 residues. In nucleotides, the CDR3 is TGCAGTGCTAGGACTAGCGGGTACACAGATACGCAGTATTTT. Its protein is CSARTSGYTDTQYF.

At least ten counts were recorded for this clonotype. This chain uses TRBV29-1 with TRBJ2-3; 9 bases agree with TRBD2. With V trimmed by 3 bases and J by 1 base, 5 bases remained unmatched. CDR3 length equals 15 residues. Germline V CDR1 and CDR2: SQVTM, ANQGSEA. CDR3 coding DNA: TGCAGCGTTGAGATAGCGGGAGTTGGCACAGATACGCAGTATTTT. This codes for CSVEIAGVGTDTQYF.

The rearrangement uses TRBV6-6 and TRBJ2-4, with D unclear. This CDR3 has 13 amino acids. V lost 2 bases and J lost 8, with 10 bases in between. Per the germline V gene, CDR1 is MNHNY and CDR2 is SVGAGI (reference sequence). CDR3 DNA: TGTGCCAGCAGTTACAGGGTAATTGACATTCAGTACTTC. It is translated as CASSYRVIDIQYF.

This clonotype was recorded at least ten times. The V gene is TRBV11-2, the J gene TRBJ2-1, with D unresolved. The germline V gene has CDR1 SGHAT and CDR2 FQNNGV. This CDR3 contains 15 residues. V lost 1 base, J lost 6 bases, and 13 bases lay in between. The CDR3 DNA reads TGTGCCAGCAGCTTAGCGTCACCAAGACCCAATGAGCAGTTCTTC. It translates to CASSLASPRPNEQFF.

On this clonotype: This may come from a read error, since a much larger clone is one base off. The rearrangement joins TRBV5-1 to TRBJ2-7; D remains ambiguous. V was cut by 4 bases and J by 3 bases, with 17 bases left in between. The germline V gene encodes CDR1 SGHRS and CDR2 YFSETQ. This CDR3 comprises 15 residues. The CDR3 DNA reads TGCGCCAGCAGCAAACTCCCCACTATAGGCTACGAGCAGTACTTC. This encodes CASSKLPTIGYEQYF.

About this clonotype itself: One end of the junction fails to match germline, which may point to a read error. The chain recombines TRBV4-2 with TRBJ2-7, with 9 bases aligning to TRBD1. The CDR3 runs to 12 residues. The V gene's germline CDR1 is LGHNA and CDR2 YNFKEQ. The CDR3 reads CASSPIQGATFF. The CDR3 region has the DNA TGTGCCAGCAGCCCAATACAGGGGGCCACCTTCTTC.

This clonotype appeared many times. In DNA form, the CDR3 reads TGCAGTGCTAGAAGGGGAGATGGTCAGCCCCAGCATTTT. Translated, it gives CSARRGDGQPQHF. The chain joins TRBV20-1 to TRBJ1-5; maybe TRBD1 (5 bases). CDR3 size: 13 residues. Between the trimmed V and J ends, which lost 2 bases and 6 bases, there was a span of 11 bases. From germline, CDR1 is DFQATT and CDR2 SNEGSKA (reference sequence).

This clonotype was observed many times. This chain joins TRBV20-1 and TRBJ2-7; 7 nucleotides align to TRBD1. This CDR3 region has 14 residues. After removal of 6 bases from V and 2 bases from J, the junction contained 10 bases not matched to a gene. The V gene's germline CDR1 is DFQATT and CDR2 SNEGSKA (reference sequence). The CDR3 DNA reads TGCAGTGCCCGGAAGGGACAGCACCCCTACGAGCAGTACTTC. Translation: CSARKGQHPYEQYF.

With regard to this clonotype: Possible read error: a much larger clone is one base away. The chain recombines TRBV29-1 with TRBJ2-4; no firm D call. This CDR3 contains 15 residues. CDR1 and CDR2 (germline): SQVTM, ANQGSEA. The CDR3: CSVPDTDVAKNIHYF. The CDR3 DNA is TGCAGCGTTCCTGACACCGACGTAGCCAAAAACATTCATTACTTC.

This clonotype was seen repeatedly, ten times or more. The chain has TRBV6-2 or TRBV6-3 and TRBJ2-5; TRBD1 or TRBD2 may be the D gene (5 bases each). The V gene's germline CDR1 is MNHEY and CDR2 SVGEGT. This CDR3 spans 15 amino acids. V dropped 3 bases and J dropped 4 bases, with 15 bases sitting between them. CDR3 sequence: CASSYGTRLRETQYF. Here the CDR3 DNA reads TGTGCCAGCAGTTATGGGACCAGACTGCGAGAGACCCAGTACTTC.

This chain joins TRBV7-6 and TRBJ1-2; 8 bases agree with TRBD1. From germline, CDR1 is SGHVS and CDR2 FNYEAQ. V was pared by 4 bases and J by 5 bases, with 9 bases of the junction left unmatched. This CDR3 contains 15 residues. For the CDR3, the DNA is TGTGCCAGCAGCTCCGCAGGGGGCGCGGAGTATGGCTACACCTTC. Translating gives CASSSAGGAEYGYTF. The whole variable domain, filled in from reference TRBV7-6 and TRBJ1-2, reads GAGVSQSPRYKVTKRGQDVALRCDPISGHVSLYWYRQALGQGPEFLTYFNYEAQQDKSGLPNDRFSAERPEGSISTLTIQRTEQRDSAMYRCASSSAGGAEYGYTFGSGTRLTVV.

This clonotype was detected many times. This chain connects TRBV20-1 to TRBJ2-3; D unresolved. Germline CDR1 DFQATT, CDR2 SNEGSKA (reference sequence). There are 14 residues in the CDR3. V was clipped by 3 bases and J by 2 bases, with 12 bases between them. The CDR3 reads CSASRAQLTDTQYF. The CDR3 DNA follows: TGCAGTGCTAGTAGGGCTCAACTCACAGATACGCAGTATTTT.

This clonotype turned up a few times. The chain recombines TRBV7-9 with TRBJ1-2; D remains unclear. There are 12 residues in the CDR3. Germline values: CDR1 SEHNR, CDR2 FQNEAQ (reference sequence). V lost 8 bases and J 4 bases, leaving 11 bases between the germline ends. The CDR3 DNA reads as TGTGCCAGCGGCTCCCAACTCTATGGCTACACCTTC. Residues: CASGSQLYGYTF.

This clonotype turned up a few times. This chain connects TRBV15 to TRBJ2-7; D is unclear. Trimming took off 0 bases at V and 3 bases at J, with 9 bases between the two ends. In germline, CDR1 is LNHNV, CDR2 YYDKDF (reference sequence). This CDR3 contains 14 residues. The DNA of the CDR3 is TGTGCCACCAGCAGAGAACTTACAAGCTACGAGCAGTACTTC. This translates into CATSRELTSYEQYF.

This clonotype came up many times. J is TRBJ1-5 and V is TRBV10-3, with D possibly being TRBD1 (6 bases). V was pared by 0 bases and J by 4 bases, with 10 bases between. The V gene's germline CDR1 is ENHRY and CDR2 SYGVKD. The CDR3 consists of 15 residues. The CDR3 DNA sequence: TGTGCCATCAGTGAGTCTTCGGGACAAAATCAGCCCCAGCATTTT. Translation gives CAISESSGQNQPQHF.

This clonotype was recorded at least ten times. This chain joins TRBV20-1 and TRBJ2-3; TRBD2 agrees at 10 bases. The CDR3 extends over 15 amino acids. Germline V lookup: CDR1 DFQATT, CDR2 SNEGSKA (reference sequence). V was clipped by 3 bases and J by 4 bases; unmatched bases: 7. The CDR3 DNA reads TGCAGTGCTAGGGCTAGCGGGAGACCGTCAGATACGCAGTATTTT. Translated: CSARASGRPSDTQYF.

This clonotype was counted only a few times. The V gene is TRBV7-2, the J gene TRBJ2-1; D remains ambiguous. V lost 5 bases and J lost 9, with 17 bases in between. The CDR3 totals 14 residues. Germline CDR1 and CDR2: SGHTA and FQGNSA. CDR3 DNA: TGTGCCAGCAGCCGCAGACTCGCCCTGTCTGAGCAGTTCTTC. Translating gives CASSRRLALSEQFF.

This clonotype was seen only a few times. The CDR3 DNA reads as TGCGCCAGCAGCTTGGCCCGGGAGAGCGGGAACACCGGGGAGCTGTTTTTT. It specifies CASSLARESGNTGELFF. The chain joins TRBV5-1 to TRBJ2-2; the D gene is possibly TRBD2 (6 bases). This CDR3 is 17 amino acids long. Trimming shortened V by 0 bases and J by 1 base, and 13 bases separated the two germline ends. The germline CDR1 and CDR2 sequences are SGHRS and YFSETQ.

This clonotype has at least ten counts. V and J are TRBV20-1 and TRBJ2-1, with D unresolved. Germline V gives CDR1 DFQATT, CDR2 SNEGSKA (reference sequence). The CDR3 loop spans 11 amino acids. With 3 bases removed from V and 6 bases from J, the gap between germline ends came to 6 bases. The DNA for the CDR3 is TGCAGTGCTAGTCGCAGCAATGAGCAGTTCTTC. It yields the protein CSASRSNEQFF.